Each of the 19 T cell receptor beta chains below was sequenced from the same sample in a study of a mutant IDH1 vaccine in newly diagnosed glioma. No antigens are known for them. TCRdb's table, derived via immunoSEQ multiplex PCR, lists solely in-frame clones and lacks some. The data contain 90,000 to 100,000 clones, around 92% of them singletons. The sample's time point: week 47, end of study. In the vaccine, a single dose held 300 ug of the mutant IDH1 20-mer peptide, along with topical imiquimod. Sequencing used PBMCs, obtained from a glioma patient whose treatment included an IDH1 peptide vaccine. These receptor sequences come from a woman aged 50 to 60 with glioma.

The rearrangement uses TRBV19 and TRBJ1-4; 10 positions match TRBD1. CDR1 and CDR2 from the germline V gene are LNHDA and SQIVND (reference sequence). Germline trimming cut 6 bases from V and 8 bases from J; bases unmatched to any gene: 15. The CDR3 length is 17 residues. This chain's CDR3 is CASRSGTGAVLREKLFF. The CDR3 nucleotides read TGTGCCAGTAGATCCGGGACAGGGGCCGTCCTTCGGGAAAAACTGTTTTTT.

V and J are TRBV11-2 and TRBJ2-7; D perhaps matches TRBD2 (5 bases). The germline gives CDR1 SGHAT, CDR2 FQNNGV. The CDR3 is 13 residues long. The V gene lost 2 bases and the J gene lost 3 bases, with 8 bases spanning the gap. The CDR3 DNA sequence: TGTGCCAGCAGCTTACTAGCTGGCTACGAGCAGTACTTC. Its translation is CASSLLAGYEQYF.

V gene TRBV19 combines with J gene TRBJ2-5, with TRBD1 as a possible D gene (7 bases). Deletions cut 5 bases from V and 5 bases from J, with 15 bases between. Per germline, CDR1 LNHDA and CDR2 SQIVND (reference sequence). The CDR3 is made up of 14 amino acids. CDR3 coding DNA: TGTGCCAGTAGTCCCCGGGACAGCGGGGAGACCCAGTACTTC. It specifies CASSPRDSGETQYF.

The chain has TRBV5-1 and TRBJ2-3; 7 positions match TRBD2. V trimming: 4 bases; J trimming: 3 bases; junction bases outside the gene matches: 11. The CDR3 runs to 16 residues. Germline V gene sequence: CDR1 SGHRS, CDR2 YFSETQ. The CDR3, as DNA: TGCGCCAGCAGCCCAAATGGTCAGGGAGGGACAGATACGCAGTATTTT. Protein sequence: CASSPNGQGGTDTQYF.

This chain connects TRBV2 to TRBJ2-7, with unresolved D. Germline loops: CDR1 SNHLY, CDR2 FYNNEI. Deletions cut 2 bases from V and 2 bases from J, with 13 bases between. The CDR3 is 15 amino acids. CDR3 sequence: CASSESPAVTYEQYF. For the CDR3, the DNA is TGTGCCAGCAGTGAATCCCCGGCCGTTACCTACGAGCAGTACTTC.

The chain uses TRBV9 and TRBJ1-4; D call uncertain. This CDR3 is 14 amino acids long. CDR1 and CDR2 from the germline V gene are SGDLS and YYNGEE. The V end lost 7 bases, the J end lost 1 base, and 11 bases lay between the germline ends. CDR3 DNA sequence: TGTGCCAGCGGGAATGAGGAAACTAATGAAAAACTGTTTTTT. Its translation: CASGNEETNEKLFF.

The chain employs TRBV5-1 and TRBJ2-4; maybe TRBD1 (6 bases). The V end was cut by 0 bases, the J end by 6 bases, with 13 bases between. This CDR3 spans 15 amino acids. Germline V lookup: CDR1 SGHRS, CDR2 YFSETQ. The CDR3 nucleotides are TGCGCCAGCAGCTTGGCCGGACAGCGTGGAAACATTCAGTACTTC. This encodes CASSLAGQRGNIQYF.

The rearrangement uses TRBV28 and TRBJ2-7, with 8 positions matching TRBD1. Trimming cost V 8 bases and J 3 bases; bases outside gene matches: 0. The CDR3 covers 11 residues. Germline V lookup: CDR1 MDHEN, CDR2 SYDVKM. The CDR3 DNA follows: TGTGCCAGCGGGACAGGCTACGAGCAGTACTTC. Translated: CASGTGYEQYF.

The rearrangement joins TRBV2 to TRBJ2-3; weak D call: TRBD1 (6 bases). This CDR3 is 15 amino acids long. CDR1 and CDR2 from the germline V gene are SNHLY and FYNNEI. The V gene lost 4 bases and the J gene lost 2 bases, with 13 bases spanning the gap. CDR3 nucleotides: TGTGCCAGCAGTGGGGGGTACAGGGACACAGATACGCAGTATTTT. Its translation is CASSGGYRDTDTQYF.

This chain links TRBV7-2 with TRBJ1-3, with D uncertain. Germline-derived CDR1 and CDR2 are SGHTA and FQGNSA. This CDR3 has 15 residues. V was cut by 4 bases and J by 2 bases, with 12 bases left in between. Here the CDR3 reads CASSSRTLAGNTIYF. The CDR3 coding sequence is TGTGCCAGCAGCTCCCGGACTCTCGCTGGAAACACCATATATTTT. Full variable domain (remainder filled in from reference TRBV7-2 and TRBJ1-3): GAGVSQSPSNKVTEKGKDVELRCDPISGHTALYWYRQSLGQGLEFLIYFQGNSAPDKSGLPSDRFSAERTGGSVSTLTIQRTQQEDSAVYLCASSSRTLAGNTIYFGEGSWLTVV.

The chain joins TRBV10-3 to TRBJ2-1, with 13 bases fitting TRBD2. V was pared by 10 bases and J by 5 bases, with 5 bases of the junction left unmatched. The CDR3 runs to 14 residues. From germline, CDR1 is ENHRY and CDR2 SYGVKD. For the CDR3, the DNA is TGTGCCACCCATACTAGCGGGGGGGACAATGAGCAGTTCTTC. Its translation: CATHTSGGDNEQFF.

The genes are TRBV7-2 and TRBJ2-3, with D possibly called TRBD1 or TRBD2 (7 bases each). The CDR3 totals 18 residues. Trimming removed 7 bases from V and 3 bases from J, with 26 bases in between. Germline lookup yields CDR1 SGHTA and CDR2 FQGNSA. For the CDR3, the DNA is TGTGCCAGCACCCGAGGGGGCGGGAGTCCTGGGGGAACAGATACGCAGTATTTT. This codes for CASTRGGGSPGGTDTQYF.

CDR3 region: CASSATSGRIAKNIQYF. The CDR3 bases are TGTGCCAGCAGCGCGACTAGCGGGAGAATAGCCAAAAACATTCAGTACTTC. This sequence joins TRBV21-1 and TRBJ2-4; the table's D call of TRBD2 was not tested on the DNA. TRBV21-1 is designated a pseudogene. The CDR3 spans 17 residues.

This clone was observed a handful of times. The rearrangement links TRBV30 to TRBJ2-1; 10 bases are a match to TRBD2. J lost 3 bases, V lost 8 bases, and 4 bases had no gene match. This CDR3 has 13 amino acids. Germline V gene lookup returns CDR1 GTSNPN and CDR2 SVGIG (reference sequence). The CDR3 spells CAMGTSVYNEQFF. The CDR3 nucleotides are TGTGCCATGGGGACTAGCGTCTACAATGAGCAGTTCTTC.

The J gene is TRBJ1-1, the V gene TRBV4-1; tentative D call: TRBD1 (5 bases). The CDR3 loop spans 15 amino acids. The V gene's germline CDR1 is MGHRA and CDR2 YSYEKL. The ends were cut back, 1 base at V and 5 bases at J, with 14 bases in the middle. CDR3 in DNA: TGCGCCAGCAGCCAAGGGGGACTCAGGCGGACTGAAGCTTTCTTT. This encodes CASSQGGLRRTEAFF.

The chain has TRBV18 and TRBJ2-1, with a weak D call TRBD1 (8 bases). CDR3 length equals 17 residues. Germline assignment: CDR1 KGHSH and CDR2 LQKENI. Trimming pared 3 bases from V and 1 base from J, leaving 16 bases between. CDR3 protein: CASSPRTGRGSYNEQFF. CDR3 nucleotides: TGTGCCAGCTCACCTCGGACAGGGAGGGGATCCTACAATGAGCAGTTCTTC. Supplemented by reference TRBV18 and TRBJ2-1, the full variable domain reads NAGVMQNPRHLVRRRGQEARLRCSPMKGHSHVYWYRQLPEEGLKFMVYLQKENIIDESGMPKERFSAEFPKEGPSILRIQQVVRGDSAAYFCASSPRTGRGSYNEQFFGPGTRLTVL.

This clone has more than one count but fewer than ten. J is TRBJ2-3 and V is TRBV2; no clear D gene. The germline CDR1 and CDR2 sequences are SNHLY and FYNNEI. This CDR3 comprises 14 residues. V lost 2 bases, J lost 3 bases, and 9 bases lay in between. CDR3: CASSEWITTDTQYF. Here the CDR3 DNA reads TGTGCCAGCAGTGAATGGATCACTACAGATACGCAGTATTTT. The whole variable domain, filled in from reference TRBV2 and TRBJ2-3, reads EPEVTQTPSHQVTQMGQEVILRCVPISNHLYFYWYRQILGQKVEFLVSFYNNEISEKSEIFDDQFSVERPDGSNFTLKIRSTKLEDSAMYFCASSEWITTDTQYFGPGTRLTVL.

The chain has TRBV10-2 and TRBJ2-3; D remains ambiguous. Germline lookup yields CDR1 WSHSY and CDR2 SAAADI. The CDR3 extends over 10 amino acids. The ends were cut back, 9 bases at V and 6 bases at J, with 7 bases in the middle. The CDR3 loop is CASKGDTQYF. CDR3 bases: TGCGCCAGTAAGGGTGATACGCAGTATTTT.

The chain has TRBV2 and TRBJ1-6; D unclear. CDR1 SNHLY and CDR2 FYNNEI come from the germline V gene. Trimming cost V 7 bases and J 13 bases, with 17 bases left between them. The CDR3 is made up of 13 amino acids. CDR3 DNA: TGTGCCAGCAATTCTGTCGACGGCTTGCCCCTCCACTTT. Protein sequence: CASNSVDGLPLHF.